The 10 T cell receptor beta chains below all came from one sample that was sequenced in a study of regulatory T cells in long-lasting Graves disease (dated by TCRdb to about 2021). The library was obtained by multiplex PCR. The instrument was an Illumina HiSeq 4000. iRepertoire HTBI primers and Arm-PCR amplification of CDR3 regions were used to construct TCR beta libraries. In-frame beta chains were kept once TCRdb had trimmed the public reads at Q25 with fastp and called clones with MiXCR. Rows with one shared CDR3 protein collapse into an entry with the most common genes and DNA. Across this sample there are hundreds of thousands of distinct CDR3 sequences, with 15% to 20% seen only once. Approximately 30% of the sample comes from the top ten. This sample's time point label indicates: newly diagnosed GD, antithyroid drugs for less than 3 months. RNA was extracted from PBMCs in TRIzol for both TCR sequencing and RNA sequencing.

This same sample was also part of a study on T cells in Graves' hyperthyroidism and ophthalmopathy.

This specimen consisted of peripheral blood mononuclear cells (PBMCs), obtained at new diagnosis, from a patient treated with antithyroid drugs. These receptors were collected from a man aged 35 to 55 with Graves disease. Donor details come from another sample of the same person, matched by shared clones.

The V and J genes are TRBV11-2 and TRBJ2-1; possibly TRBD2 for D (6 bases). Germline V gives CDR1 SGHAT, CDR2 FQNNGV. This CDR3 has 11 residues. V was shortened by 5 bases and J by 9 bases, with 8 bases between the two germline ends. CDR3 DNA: TGTGCCAGCAGCCACGGGGGTGAGCAGTTCTTC. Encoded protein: CASSHGGEQFF.

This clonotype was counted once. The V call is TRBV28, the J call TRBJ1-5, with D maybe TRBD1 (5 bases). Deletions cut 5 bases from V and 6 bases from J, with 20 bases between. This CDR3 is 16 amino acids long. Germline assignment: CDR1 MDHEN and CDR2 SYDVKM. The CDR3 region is CASSHLDFGGIQPQHF. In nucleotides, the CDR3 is TGTGCCAGCAGTCACCTGGACTTTGGGGGAATTCAGCCCCAGCATTTT.

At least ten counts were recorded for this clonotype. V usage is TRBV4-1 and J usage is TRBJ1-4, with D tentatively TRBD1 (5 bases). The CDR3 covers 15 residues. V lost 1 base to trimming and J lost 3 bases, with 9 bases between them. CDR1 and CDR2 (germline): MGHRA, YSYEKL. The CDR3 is CASSQGGGSNEKLFF. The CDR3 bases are TGCGCCAGCAGCCAAGGCGGGGGATCTAATGAAAAACTGTTTTTT.

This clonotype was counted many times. CDR3 DNA sequence: TGTGCCATCAGTGAGGGACTAGTCTTGGAGACCCAGTACTTC. Translated, it gives CAISEGLVLETQYF. The V call is TRBV10-3, the J call TRBJ2-5, with 7 bases lining up with TRBD2. The germline gives CDR1 ENHRY, CDR2 SYGVKD. Losses at the gene ends were 2 bases for V and 5 bases for J; bases not matched to a gene: 5. There are 14 residues in the CDR3.

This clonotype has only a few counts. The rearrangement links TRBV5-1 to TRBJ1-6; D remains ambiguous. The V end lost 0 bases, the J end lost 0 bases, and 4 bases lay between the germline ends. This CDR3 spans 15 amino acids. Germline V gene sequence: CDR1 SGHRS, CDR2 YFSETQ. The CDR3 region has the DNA TGCGCCAGCAGCTTGGAGATCTCCTATAATTCACCCCTCCACTTT. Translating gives CASSLEISYNSPLHF.

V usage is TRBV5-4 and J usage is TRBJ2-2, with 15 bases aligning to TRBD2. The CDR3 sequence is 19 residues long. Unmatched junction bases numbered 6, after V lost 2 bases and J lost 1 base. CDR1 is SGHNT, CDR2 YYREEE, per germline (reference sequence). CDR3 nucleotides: TGTGCCAGCAGCTTCCGGACTAGCGGGGGGGCTAAGAACACCGGGGAGCTGTTTTTT. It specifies CASSFRTSGGAKNTGELFF.

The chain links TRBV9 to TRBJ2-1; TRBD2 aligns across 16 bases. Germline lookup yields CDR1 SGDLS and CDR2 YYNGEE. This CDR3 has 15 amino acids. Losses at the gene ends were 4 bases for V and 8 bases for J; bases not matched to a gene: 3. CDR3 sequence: CASSPGLAGGDEQFF. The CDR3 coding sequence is TGTGCCAGCAGCCCGGGACTAGCGGGGGGGGATGAGCAGTTCTTC.

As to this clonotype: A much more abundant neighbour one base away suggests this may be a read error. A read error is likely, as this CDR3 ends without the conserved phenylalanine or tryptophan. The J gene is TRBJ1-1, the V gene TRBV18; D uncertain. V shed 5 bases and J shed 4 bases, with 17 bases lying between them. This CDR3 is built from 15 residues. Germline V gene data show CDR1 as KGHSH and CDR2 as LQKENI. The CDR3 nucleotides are TGTGCCAGCTCAACCTATAGGACCAAACCCACTGAAGCTTTCCTT. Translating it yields CASSTYRTKPTEAFL.

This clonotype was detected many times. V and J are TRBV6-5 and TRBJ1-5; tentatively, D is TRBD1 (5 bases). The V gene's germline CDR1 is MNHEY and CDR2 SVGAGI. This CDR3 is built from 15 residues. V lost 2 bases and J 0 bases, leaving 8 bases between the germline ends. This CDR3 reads CASSYGGYSNQPQHF. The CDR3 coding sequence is TGTGCCAGCAGTTACGGGGGTTATAGCAATCAGCCCCAGCATTTT.

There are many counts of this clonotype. CDR3 amino acids: CASSSTDRFGYTF. The CDR3, as DNA: TGTGCCAGCAGTTCCACCGACAGATTTGGCTACACCTTC. V is TRBV27 and J is TRBJ1-2; D may be TRBD1 (5 bases). Germline V gene data show CDR1 as MNHEY and CDR2 as SMNVEV (reference sequence). The CDR3 totals 13 residues. V was clipped by 4 bases and J by 7 bases, with 13 bases between them.